The next 5 T cell receptor beta chains were all read from a single sample in a study of T cell repertoires and Cas9 in healthy adults. Libraries were prepared by immunoSEQ multiplex PCR; TCRdb keeps only in-frame clonotypes and omits some of them. Found here are around 20,000 clones, about 89% of them singletons; the top ten hold 1.5% to 1.8%. Sequenced sample: CD4+ effector T cells (CD127+, CD25-, CD137-, CD154-) from PBMCs; culture status not recorded. These TCRs come from a human donor in good health.

V and J are TRBV11-3 and TRBJ1-1; a weak D match, TRBD1 (6 bases). Trimming shortened V by 5 bases and J by 4 bases, and 11 bases separated the two germline ends. The CDR3 has 13 residues. Germline V gene sequence: CDR1 SGHNT, CDR2 YENEEA. The CDR3 region is CASSQRGATEAFF. The CDR3 DNA reads as TGTGCCAGCAGCCAGAGGGGGGCCACTGAAGCTTTCTTT.

This chain joins TRBV29-1 and TRBJ2-2; possibly TRBD1 or TRBD2 for D (6 bases each). Germline V gene data show CDR1 as SQVTM and CDR2 as ANQGSEA. The CDR3 has 14 residues. The V end lost 7 bases, the J end lost 2 bases, and 14 bases lay between the germline ends. Here the CDR3 DNA reads TGCAGCGGTAGGGGGACTTTTAACACCGGGGAGCTGTTTTTT. As protein: CSGRGTFNTGELFF.

This clone was seen more than once but under ten times. This rearrangement joins TRBV5-1 to TRBJ1-4; tentative D call: TRBD1 (5 bases). CDR1 is SGHRS and CDR2 is YFSETQ in the germline V gene. Between the trimmed V and J ends, which lost 7 bases and 0 bases, there was a span of 7 bases. The CDR3 spans 13 residues. The DNA for the CDR3 is TGCGCCAGCCGGGGCACAACTAATGAAAAACTGTTTTTT. Amino acids: CASRGTTNEKLFF.

The chain employs TRBV19 and TRBJ1-1; possible D gene TRBD1, 5 bases. The CDR3 consists of 13 residues. CDR1 is LNHDA and CDR2 is SQIVND in the germline V gene (reference sequence). V lost 2 bases and J lost 7, with 11 bases in between. In DNA form, the CDR3 reads TGTGCCAGTAGTATATCGTGGGGGGATGAAGCTTTCTTT. It specifies CASSISWGDEAFF.

This chain links TRBV5-1 with TRBJ1-1; D might be TRBD1 (6 bases). Germline CDR1 and CDR2: SGHRS and YFSETQ. The CDR3 runs 16 residues. Trimming pared 2 bases from V and 4 bases from J, leaving 18 bases between. The CDR3 reads CASSFVGGAGGTEAFF. As DNA, the CDR3 is TGCGCCAGCAGCTTCGTCGGGGGCGCGGGAGGCACTGAAGCTTTCTTT.